The rows below give T cell receptor beta chains drawn from one sample of a study of beta chain features in type 1 diabetes. Assay used: immunoSEQ multiplex PCR; TCRdb lists only in-frame clones, some missing. This table has some 22,000 clones, over 60% appearing once. Sequences were obtained from Tregs from blood. The receptors originated from a middle-aged woman in good health. The CDR3 runs from the conserved cysteine through the conserved F or W. The order of the fields is clone size, J gene, V gene, D gene, CDR3 DNA, CDR3 protein. The D gene is left open where the match is weak. Clone size is not always given. Where it is, it says once, few, many or a class for expanded clones.

>few|TRBJ1-5|TRBV10-3|TRBD1
TGTGCCATCAGTGGGACAGGGTTCGGTCAGCCCCAGCATTTT
CAISGTGFGQPQHF
>-|TRBJ1-5|TRBV2|TRBD1
TGTGCCAGCAGTGACCGGACAGGGGAGCCCTATCAGCCCCAGCATTTT
CASSDRTGEPYQPQHF
>-|TRBJ2-5|TRBV7-9|-
TGTGCCAGCAGCTCAAACCTACGGCGGGTTGAGGGAGAGACCCAGTACTTC
CASSSNLRRVEGETQYF
>-|TRBJ2-1|TRBV2|TRBD1
TGTGCCAGCCTCTGGGACAGATTAAATGAGCAGTTCTTC
CASLWDRLNEQFF
>-|TRBJ2-1|TRBV5-1|TRBD2
TGCGCCAGCAGAAAGGACGGGGGGGCGGGATACAATGAGCAGTTCTTC
CASRKDGGAGYNEQFF
>few|TRBJ1-2|TRBV5-1|-
TGCGCCAGCAGACAGGACAGCAACTATGGCTACACCTTC
CASRQDSNYGYTF
>few|TRBJ2-3|TRBV10-3|-
TGTGCCATCAGTGATAGAGCAGATACGCAGTATTTT
CAISDRADTQYF
>-|TRBJ1-4|TRBV4-3|TRBD1
TGCGCCAGCAGCCAAGGAAATATAGGGACAGGGGGGATTAATGAAAAACTGTTTTTT
CASSQGNIGTGGINEKLFF
>few|TRBJ2-3|TRBV18|-
TGTGCCAGCTCAGCGGGACAGTATAGCACAGATACGCAGTATTTT
CASSAGQYSTDTQYF
>-|TRBJ2-1|TRBV6-5|TRBD2
TGTGCCAGCAGTCCCGGGACTAGCGGGGGACCGTTCTTC
CASSPGTSGGPFF
>-|TRBJ2-3|TRBV7-2|-
TGTGCCAGCAGCCTTAACAGGGTCCCAGATACGCAGTATTTT
CASSLNRVPDTQYF
>-|TRBJ2-4|TRBV5-1|TRBD1
TGCGCCAGCAGCTCGCCGGACAGGGCCAAAAACATTCAGTACTTC
CASSSPDRAKNIQYF
>once|TRBJ2-1|TRBV18|-
TGTGCCAGCTCACCCACGAATTTTGGAGGTTCCTACAATGAGCAGTTCTTC
CASSPTNFGGSYNEQFF
>-|TRBJ1-2|TRBV7-2|-
TGTGCCAGCAGCACCCGGGAGGAGATCTATGGCTACACCTTC
CASSTREEIYGYTF
>few|TRBJ2-1|TRBV5-1|-
TGCGCCAGCAGCTGGAGGCCTGTGGCAGGTGAGCAGTTCTTC
CASSWRPVAGEQFF
>few|TRBJ1-6|TRBV18|-
TGTGCCAGCTCACCGGGGCTCCCGCCTTCACCCCTCCACTTT
CASSPGLPPSPLHF
>-|TRBJ1-2|TRBV4-3|TRBD1
TGCGCCAGCAGCCAGAGACAGGGGGCTGACTATGGCTACACCTTC
CASSQRQGADYGYTF
>once|TRBJ2-5|TRBV2|-
TGTGCCAGCAGTGAAACTAGGCAGACCCAGTACTTC
CASSETRQTQYF
>-|TRBJ1-2|TRBV6-5|-
TGTGCCAGCAGCGGCAGGGGCGCCAGTGGCTACACCTTC
CASSGRGASGYTF
>-|TRBJ1-5|TRBV7-8|-
TGTGCCAGCAGCTTCTCATCCTATACAGGGACGGGTCAGCCCCAGCATTTT
CASSFSSYTGTGQPQHF
>-|TRBJ1-5|TRBV9|-
TGTGCCAGCAGCCCTGGAGGGCAGGTCTGTAGCAATCAGCCCCAGCATTTT
CASSPGGQVCSNQPQHF
>-|TRBJ1-1|TRBV6-6|-
TGTGCCACCCATCTACTAGGGGGCACTGAAGCTTTCTTT
CATHLLGGTEAFF
>-|TRBJ2-6|TRBV2|-
TGTGCCAGCAGCTTACAGGACTCTGGGGCCAACGTCCTGACTTTC
CASSLQDSGANVLTF
>-|TRBJ2-7|TRBV20-1|TRBD1
TGCAGTGCTAGGGGACAGTTCGAGCAGTACTTC
CSARGQFEQYF
>-|TRBJ2-6|TRBV5-1|TRBD2
TGCGCCAGCAGCTTGTGGACTAGCCGGGCTGGGGCCAACGTCCTGACTTTC
CASSLWTSRAGANVLTF
>-|TRBJ2-2|TRBV19|TRBD1
TGTGCCAGTAGTATACCACGACAGGGATGGAACACCGGGGAGCTGTTTTTT
CASSIPRQGWNTGELFF
>once|TRBJ1-4|TRBV4-1|-
TGCGCCAGCAGCCCTTTGGGGCCTGGTGAAAAACTGTTTTTT
CASSPLGPGEKLFF
>-|TRBJ2-1|TRBV29-1|TRBD2
TGCAGCGTTGAAAGGCTAGCGGGGGGTCGGGAGCAGTTCTTC
CSVERLAGGREQFF
>-|TRBJ2-7|TRBV18|-
TGTGCCAGCTCACCCCCCGGGACTGCAATCACCTACGAGCAGTACTTC
CASSPPGTAITYEQYF
>-|TRBJ2-5|TRBV5-1|-
TGCGCCAGCAGCTTTCAGGGCGGAGGGGTGCAAGAGACCCAGTACTTC
CASSFQGGGVQETQYF
>-|TRBJ2-7|TRBV6-6|TRBD1
TGTGCCAGCAGTTACTCCAGGACAGGGAACTCCTACGAGCAGTACTTC
CASSYSRTGNSYEQYF
>medium-sized|TRBJ2-5|TRBV5-4|TRBD1
TGTGCCAGCAGCACGGGACAGGCCCAAGAGACCCAGTACTTC
CASSTGQAQETQYF
>few|TRBJ2-2|TRBV23-1|TRBD2
TGCGCCAGCAGGGGACTAGCCAGGAACACCGGGGAGCTGTTTTTT
CASRGLARNTGELFF
>-|TRBJ1-1|TRBV5-1|-
TGCGCCAGCAGCTTCCAGGGTGAAGCTTTCTTT
CASSFQGEAFF
>once|TRBJ2-7|TRBV20-1|-
TGCAGTGCTAGAGGTTTGGAGAAGCAGTACTTC
CSARGLEKQYF